These 19 T cell receptor beta chains were sequenced from one sample in a study of blood T cell repertoires in COVID-19 (dated by TCRdb to the early 2020s). The library was made by the immunoSEQ multiplex PCR assay. In TCRdb, the immuneACCESS table is reduced to in-frame sequences with V and J assigned. These tables do not hold every clone; where another copy was compared, an unresolved V gene accounts for under half, and the others remain unexplained. The sample includes under 250,000 clones, with 85% to 90% observed a single time. In total, the top ten clones hold under 14% of the sample. Sequenced: peripheral blood. The receptor source for this set is a man between 45 and 60 years old with COVID-19, enrolled during active disease.

J is TRBJ1-5 and V is TRBV10-2, with D perhaps matching TRBD1 (6 bases). Trimming stripped 3 bases from V and 8 bases from J, with 8 bases between. Germline CDR1 is WSHSY and CDR2 is SAAADI. The CDR3 totals 12 residues. In nucleotides, the CDR3 is TGCGCCAGCAGTGACAGGGGAGAGCCCCAGCATTTT. Protein sequence: CASSDRGEPQHF.

This chain connects TRBV19 to TRBJ1-5; no firm D call. The CDR3 totals 15 residues. V dropped 3 bases and J dropped 0 bases, with 9 bases sitting between them. CDR1 is LNHDA and CDR2 is SQIVND in the germline V gene (reference sequence). CDR3 amino acids: CASSIQTNSNQPQHF. The CDR3 nucleotides are TGTGCCAGTAGTATCCAGACTAATAGCAATCAGCCCCAGCATTTT.

J is TRBJ1-2 and V is TRBV6-2 or TRBV6-3; D might be TRBD1 (6 bases). The CDR3 has 15 amino acids. The germline gives CDR1 MNHEY, CDR2 SVGEGT. Trimming removed 0 bases from V and 4 bases from J, with 12 bases in between. This chain's CDR3 is CASSYSGQRFYGYTF. The CDR3 nucleotides read TGTGCCAGCAGTTACTCTGGACAGCGATTCTATGGCTACACCTTC.

This clone was seen just once. V and J are TRBV4-3 and TRBJ2-1; possible D gene TRBD2, 6 bases. The V and J ends lost 0 bases and 10 bases respectively, with 19 bases between them. This CDR3 is built from 16 residues. CDR1 and CDR2 from the germline V gene are LGHNA and YSLEER. DNA of the CDR3: TGCGCCAGCAGCCAAGATTCCGCCGGGGGATGGGGCGAGCAGTTCTTC. It codes for CASSQDSAGGWGEQFF.

The chain is built from TRBV2 and TRBJ1-2, with a tentative D call TRBD1 (5 bases). V was clipped by 9 bases and J by 8 bases, with 28 bases between them. CDR3 length: 16 amino acids. Germline CDR1 and CDR2: SNHLY and FYNNEI. The CDR3 sequence is CARGRGGAAGGVGYTF. The CDR3 DNA follows: TGTGCCAGAGGGCGAGGTGGGGCAGCCGGGGGTGTGGGCTACACCTTC.

The chain carries TRBV5-4 and TRBJ2-5; D might be TRBD1 (6 bases). Deletions cut 3 bases from V and 2 bases from J, with 8 bases between. Germline V gene lookup returns CDR1 SGHNT and CDR2 YYREEE (reference sequence). The CDR3 spans 13 residues. In nucleotides, the CDR3 is TGTGCCAGCAGCTCCGGACAGCAAGAGACCCAGTACTTC. Protein: CASSSGQQETQYF.

This clone has just one count. The chain links TRBV25-1 to TRBJ1-2; 7 bases agree with TRBD1. The germline gives CDR1 MGHDK, CDR2 SYGVNS. The CDR3 consists of 14 residues. J was trimmed by 2 bases and V by 4 bases; bases with no gene match: 4. The CDR3 coding sequence is TGTGCCAGCAGTGTTGAGGGGGCAAACTATGGCTACACCTTC. Its protein product is CASSVEGANYGYTF.

The CDR3 reads CASSLRQGILSGANVLTF. Written as DNA, the CDR3 is TGTGCCAGCAGTTTAAGGCAGGGGATCCTCTCTGGGGCCAACGTCCTGACTTTC. J is TRBJ2-6 and V is TRBV27; maybe TRBD1 (6 bases). V was cut by 2 bases and J by 0 bases, with 14 bases left in between. There are 18 residues in the CDR3. The germline CDR1 and CDR2 sequences are MNHEY and SMNVEV (reference sequence).

This clone turned up a few times. This chain joins TRBV6-4 and TRBJ2-6; TRBD1 matches at 7 bases. The V segment lost 6 bases and the J segment 0 bases; nucleotides outside the gene matches: 8. Germline V gene data show CDR1 as MRHNA and CDR2 as SNTAGT. The length of the CDR3 is 17 residues. The CDR3 sequence: CASSDGPGGSGANVLTF. CDR3 bases: TGTGCCAGCAGCGATGGGCCAGGGGGCTCTGGGGCCAACGTCCTGACTTTC.

This clone was seen only once. The gene calls are TRBV2 and TRBJ1-2, with D possibly matching TRBD1 (6 bases). V was trimmed by 2 bases and J by 6 bases, leaving 16 bases between them. This CDR3 has 15 residues. CDR1 is SNHLY, CDR2 FYNNEI, per germline. The CDR3 nucleotides are TGTGCCAGCAGTGAAACGGTGGACAGAAGTGATGGCTACACCTTC. Amino acids: CASSETVDRSDGYTF.

The CDR3: CASSSWTSGGNEQYF. CDR3 DNA sequence: TGTGCCAGCAGTAGCTGGACTAGCGGGGGAAACGAGCAGTACTTC. This chain joins TRBV6-2 or TRBV6-3 and TRBJ2-7; 13 bases are shared with TRBD2. Germline assignment: CDR1 MNHEY and CDR2 SVGEGT. J gave up 5 bases and V 5 bases, and 6 bases lay outside the gene matches. The CDR3 has 15 residues.

V gene TRBV7-9 combines with J gene TRBJ2-1; TRBD1 aligns across 7 bases. CDR1 is SEHNR and CDR2 is FQNEAQ in the germline V gene (reference sequence). The ends lost 4 bases at V and 3 bases at J; junction bases unmatched: 15. CDR3 size: 18 residues. The CDR3 DNA sequence: TGTGCCAGCAGCTACTTAAGACTCCGGGACAGACTCTACAATGAGCAGTTCTTC. This translates into CASSYLRLRDRLYNEQFF.

This rearrangement joins TRBV7-2 to TRBJ2-3, with TRBD2 identical over 8 bases. Unmatched junction bases numbered 12, after V lost 5 bases and J lost 5 bases. Germline values: CDR1 SGHTA, CDR2 FQGNSA. CDR3 size: 16 residues. CDR3 sequence: CASSLTSGSGGDTQYF. CDR3 DNA: TGTGCCAGCAGCCTCACTAGCGGCTCCGGGGGAGATACGCAGTATTTT.

The rearrangement joins TRBV9 to TRBJ2-3; 8 nucleotides line up with TRBD1. The germline CDR1 and CDR2 sequences are SGDLS and YYNGEE. With V trimmed by 0 bases and J by 5 bases, 8 bases remained unmatched. The CDR3 totals 16 residues. CDR3 loop: CASSVAQGAPGDTQYF. CDR3 coding DNA: TGTGCCAGCAGCGTAGCCCAGGGGGCGCCGGGAGATACGCAGTATTTT.

V gene TRBV9 combines with J gene TRBJ2-3; possible D gene TRBD1, 5 bases. Germline V CDR1 and CDR2: SGDLS, YYNGEE. V was pared by 0 bases and J by 4 bases, with 18 bases between. The CDR3 consists of 17 residues. CDR3 nucleotides: TGTGCCAGCAGCGTAGCTACGACAAGGGGATGGGCAGATACGCAGTATTTT. Its translation: CASSVATTRGWADTQYF.

This clone showed up just a few times. This chain connects TRBV12-3 or TRBV12-4 to TRBJ2-7; D is unclear. Deletions cut 5 bases from V and 0 bases from J, with 5 bases between. CDR3 size: 12 residues. Here the CDR3 reads CASSQFSYEQYF. In DNA form, the CDR3 reads TGTGCCAGCAGTCAGTTCTCCTACGAGCAGTACTTC.

For the CDR3, the DNA is TGTGCCAGTAGTATCGGGACAGCAAACACTGAAGCTTTCTTT. Amino acids: CASSIGTANTEAFF. The genes are TRBV19 and TRBJ1-1, with 7 bases aligning to TRBD1. The ends lost 3 bases at V and 2 bases at J; junction bases unmatched: 3. CDR1 is LNHDA, CDR2 SQIVND, per germline (reference sequence). CDR3 length: 14 amino acids.

This clone was recorded once. V is TRBV2 and J is TRBJ2-1, with a possible D match to TRBD2 (5 bases). This CDR3 has 12 amino acids. Trimming pared 6 bases from V and 9 bases from J, leaving 12 bases between. CDR1 SNHLY and CDR2 FYNNEI come from the germline V gene. In DNA, the CDR3 is TGTGCCAGCAGACTAGTGGGCGGTGAGCAGTTCTTC. Protein product: CASRLVGGEQFF.

V and J are TRBV9 and TRBJ1-3; 7 bases are a match to TRBD1. The germline V gene has CDR1 SGDLS and CDR2 YYNGEE. The V gene end was trimmed by 3 bases and the J gene end by 1 base; junction bases not matched to a gene: 7. The CDR3 is 16 amino acids. CDR3 DNA sequence: TGTGCCAGCAGCGCCCCATTACAGGGGTCTGGAAACACCATATATTTT. Translation: CASSAPLQGSGNTIYF.